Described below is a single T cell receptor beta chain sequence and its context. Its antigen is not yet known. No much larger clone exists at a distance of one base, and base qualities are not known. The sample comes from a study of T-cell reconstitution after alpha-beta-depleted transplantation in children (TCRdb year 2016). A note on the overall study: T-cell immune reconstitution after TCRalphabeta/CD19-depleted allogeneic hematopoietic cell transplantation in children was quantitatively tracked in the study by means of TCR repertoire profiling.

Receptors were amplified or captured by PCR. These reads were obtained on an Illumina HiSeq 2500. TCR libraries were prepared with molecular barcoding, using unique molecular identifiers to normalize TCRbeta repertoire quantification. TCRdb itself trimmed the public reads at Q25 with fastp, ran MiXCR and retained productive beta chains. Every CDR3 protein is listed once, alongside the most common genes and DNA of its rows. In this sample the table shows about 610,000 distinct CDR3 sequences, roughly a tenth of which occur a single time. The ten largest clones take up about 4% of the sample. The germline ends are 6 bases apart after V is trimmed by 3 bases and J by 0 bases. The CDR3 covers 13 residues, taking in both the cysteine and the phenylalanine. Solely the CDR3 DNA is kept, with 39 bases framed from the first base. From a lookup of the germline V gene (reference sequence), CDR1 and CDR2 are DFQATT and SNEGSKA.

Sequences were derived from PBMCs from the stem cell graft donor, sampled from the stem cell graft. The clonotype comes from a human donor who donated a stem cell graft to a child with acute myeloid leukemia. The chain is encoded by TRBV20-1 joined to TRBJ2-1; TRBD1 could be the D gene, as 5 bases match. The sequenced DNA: TGCAGTGCTAGGGACACCTCCTACAATGAGCAGTTCTTC. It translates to CSARDTSYNEQFF.